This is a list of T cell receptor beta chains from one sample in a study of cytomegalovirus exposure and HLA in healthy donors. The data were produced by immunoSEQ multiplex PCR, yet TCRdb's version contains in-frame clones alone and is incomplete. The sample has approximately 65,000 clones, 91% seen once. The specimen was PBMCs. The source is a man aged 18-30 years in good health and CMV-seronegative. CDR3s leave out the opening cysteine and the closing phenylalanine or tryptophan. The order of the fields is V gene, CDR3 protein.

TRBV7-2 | ASSLGLDVYEQY
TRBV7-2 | ASSFLFKSHEQY
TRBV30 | AWSPDGVYGYT
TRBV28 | ASMGLVGDEQY
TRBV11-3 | ASSQATGIETQY
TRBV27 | ASSLLGGNEQF
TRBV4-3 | ASSQEISSSSGGTQETQY
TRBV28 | ASSLQLADRGQY
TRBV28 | AIGSGGQGGSNYGYT
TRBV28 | AVLRDSSYNEQF
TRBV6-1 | ASKLGGAF
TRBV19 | ASSAGTGVGKNQPQH
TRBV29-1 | SVEDGVTGGLFYEQY
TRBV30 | AWSARQGRAYEQY
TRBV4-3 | ASSQEKEVRGNEQF
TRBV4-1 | ASSQKTGPYEQY
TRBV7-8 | ASSTRRLAEETQY
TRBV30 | ACSGTTTQPQH
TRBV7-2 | ASSFMGALEQY
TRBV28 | ASSQAGLAADTGELF
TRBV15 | ATSPVPQETQY
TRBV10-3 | AISGATGRLEGYT
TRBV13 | ASSSETVPMNTEAF
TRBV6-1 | ASKGGGVYSYEQY
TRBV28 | ASSGTSLGEQF
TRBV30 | ARDSGNTIY
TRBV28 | ASSRRTGRDQPQH
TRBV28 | ASILRGGTAEAF
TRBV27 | ASSYGEAGSYEQY
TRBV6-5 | ASKITRIGSEQY
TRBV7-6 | ASSSSGGYEQY
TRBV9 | ASSLVQGTEAF
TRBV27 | ASSLSSAGGQRRWY
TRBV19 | ASSKQGGQPQH